This record looks at one T cell receptor beta chain sequence and its context. Its antigen remains unidentified. This sample was taken from a study of beta chain features in type 1 diabetes. Points from the study as a whole: Among all four CD4+ subsets, Type 1 diabetes patients had TCRB CDR3s that were moderately but significantly shorter. When cDNA is sequenced, cells with high TCR expression could be over-represented.

The CDR3 consists of 15 residues. The V and J ends lost 4 bases and 3 bases, in that order; junction bases with no gene match: 8. Per the germline V gene, CDR1 is MDHEN and CDR2 is SYDVKM. Expressed TCRB transcripts were sequenced after all isolated RNA was converted to cDNA. Libraries were prepared by immunoSEQ multiplex PCR; TCRdb keeps only in-frame clonotypes and omits some of them. The sample records 300,000 to 400,000 clones, 9.6% being singletons. Sequencing was done on a sample of central memory CD4+ T cells from blood. This chain connects TRBV28 to TRBJ2-5; TRBD1 aligns across 7 bases. The origin of this receptor is a man under 40 with type 1 diabetes. The CDR3: CASSWGRQGEETQYF. Here the CDR3 DNA reads TGTGCCAGCAGTTGGGGCCGACAGGGAGAAGAGACCCAGTACTTC.